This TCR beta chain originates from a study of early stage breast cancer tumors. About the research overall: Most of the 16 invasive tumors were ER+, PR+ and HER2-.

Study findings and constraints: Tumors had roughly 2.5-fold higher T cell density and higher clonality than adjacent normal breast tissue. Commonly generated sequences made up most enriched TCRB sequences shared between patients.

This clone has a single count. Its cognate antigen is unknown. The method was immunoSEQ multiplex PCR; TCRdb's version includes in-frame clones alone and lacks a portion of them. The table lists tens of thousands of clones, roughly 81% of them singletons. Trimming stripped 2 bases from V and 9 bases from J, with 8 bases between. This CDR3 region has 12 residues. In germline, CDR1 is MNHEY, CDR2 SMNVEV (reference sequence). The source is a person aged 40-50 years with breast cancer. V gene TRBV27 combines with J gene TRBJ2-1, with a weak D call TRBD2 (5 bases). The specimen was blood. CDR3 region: CASSLVAGEQFF. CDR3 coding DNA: TGTGCCAGCAGTTTAGTGGCGGGTGAGCAGTTCTTC.